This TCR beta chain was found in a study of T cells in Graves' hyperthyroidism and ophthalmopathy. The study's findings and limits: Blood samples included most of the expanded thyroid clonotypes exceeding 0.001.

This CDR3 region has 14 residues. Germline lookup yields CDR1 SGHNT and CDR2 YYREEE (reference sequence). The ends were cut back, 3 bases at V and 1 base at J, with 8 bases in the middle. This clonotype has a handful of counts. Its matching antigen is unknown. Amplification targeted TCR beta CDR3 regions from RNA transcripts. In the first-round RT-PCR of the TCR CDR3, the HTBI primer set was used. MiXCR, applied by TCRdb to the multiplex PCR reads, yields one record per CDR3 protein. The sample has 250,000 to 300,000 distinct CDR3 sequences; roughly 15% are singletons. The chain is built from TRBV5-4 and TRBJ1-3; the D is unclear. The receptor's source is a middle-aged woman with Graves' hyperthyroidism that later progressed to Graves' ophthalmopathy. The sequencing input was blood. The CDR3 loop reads CASSSKSSGNTIYF. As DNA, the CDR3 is TGTGCCAGCAGCTCAAAATCGTCTGGAAACACCATATATTTT.